The sequence of this T cell receptor (beta chain) was determined in a study of Tregs in tolerant kidney transplant recipients. Study-level points and caveats: Activated donor B cell expansion appeared to reveal the most relevant donor-specific TCRbeta repertoire. The small number of patients limits these findings pending further validation. Biological reproducibility was not directly addressed, but technical replication error appeared minimal.

Thawed PBMCs were FACS-sorted into unstimulated CD4+CD25+CD127- regulatory T cells, CD4+CD25- non-regulatory cells, CD4 and CD8 cells. Libraries were prepared by immunoSEQ multiplex PCR; TCRdb keeps only in-frame clonotypes and omits some of them. The repertoire has some 68,000 clones, about four fifths of them found once; the top ten carry roughly 4.5%. Germline values: CDR1 KGHSH, CDR2 LQKENI. The CDR3 totals 14 residues. V lost 3 bases to trimming and J lost 8 bases; unmatched junction nucleotides: 5. As to this clone: The antigen remains undetermined.

V and J are TRBV18 and TRBJ2-1, with TRBD1 matching 9 bases. This TCR derives from a human donor in good health. Input material: CD4+ T cells from blood. The CDR3 DNA is TGTGCCAGCTCACCGGGACAGGGAAATGATGAGCAGTTCTTC. This gives the protein CASSPGQGNDEQFF. Combining the CDR3 with reference TRBV18 and TRBJ2-1 gives the whole variable domain NAGVMQNPRHLVRRRGQEARLRCSPMKGHSHVYWYRQLPEEGLKFMVYLQKENIIDESGMPKERFSAEFPKEGPSILRIQQVVRGDSAAYFCASSPGQGNDEQFFGPGTRLTVL.